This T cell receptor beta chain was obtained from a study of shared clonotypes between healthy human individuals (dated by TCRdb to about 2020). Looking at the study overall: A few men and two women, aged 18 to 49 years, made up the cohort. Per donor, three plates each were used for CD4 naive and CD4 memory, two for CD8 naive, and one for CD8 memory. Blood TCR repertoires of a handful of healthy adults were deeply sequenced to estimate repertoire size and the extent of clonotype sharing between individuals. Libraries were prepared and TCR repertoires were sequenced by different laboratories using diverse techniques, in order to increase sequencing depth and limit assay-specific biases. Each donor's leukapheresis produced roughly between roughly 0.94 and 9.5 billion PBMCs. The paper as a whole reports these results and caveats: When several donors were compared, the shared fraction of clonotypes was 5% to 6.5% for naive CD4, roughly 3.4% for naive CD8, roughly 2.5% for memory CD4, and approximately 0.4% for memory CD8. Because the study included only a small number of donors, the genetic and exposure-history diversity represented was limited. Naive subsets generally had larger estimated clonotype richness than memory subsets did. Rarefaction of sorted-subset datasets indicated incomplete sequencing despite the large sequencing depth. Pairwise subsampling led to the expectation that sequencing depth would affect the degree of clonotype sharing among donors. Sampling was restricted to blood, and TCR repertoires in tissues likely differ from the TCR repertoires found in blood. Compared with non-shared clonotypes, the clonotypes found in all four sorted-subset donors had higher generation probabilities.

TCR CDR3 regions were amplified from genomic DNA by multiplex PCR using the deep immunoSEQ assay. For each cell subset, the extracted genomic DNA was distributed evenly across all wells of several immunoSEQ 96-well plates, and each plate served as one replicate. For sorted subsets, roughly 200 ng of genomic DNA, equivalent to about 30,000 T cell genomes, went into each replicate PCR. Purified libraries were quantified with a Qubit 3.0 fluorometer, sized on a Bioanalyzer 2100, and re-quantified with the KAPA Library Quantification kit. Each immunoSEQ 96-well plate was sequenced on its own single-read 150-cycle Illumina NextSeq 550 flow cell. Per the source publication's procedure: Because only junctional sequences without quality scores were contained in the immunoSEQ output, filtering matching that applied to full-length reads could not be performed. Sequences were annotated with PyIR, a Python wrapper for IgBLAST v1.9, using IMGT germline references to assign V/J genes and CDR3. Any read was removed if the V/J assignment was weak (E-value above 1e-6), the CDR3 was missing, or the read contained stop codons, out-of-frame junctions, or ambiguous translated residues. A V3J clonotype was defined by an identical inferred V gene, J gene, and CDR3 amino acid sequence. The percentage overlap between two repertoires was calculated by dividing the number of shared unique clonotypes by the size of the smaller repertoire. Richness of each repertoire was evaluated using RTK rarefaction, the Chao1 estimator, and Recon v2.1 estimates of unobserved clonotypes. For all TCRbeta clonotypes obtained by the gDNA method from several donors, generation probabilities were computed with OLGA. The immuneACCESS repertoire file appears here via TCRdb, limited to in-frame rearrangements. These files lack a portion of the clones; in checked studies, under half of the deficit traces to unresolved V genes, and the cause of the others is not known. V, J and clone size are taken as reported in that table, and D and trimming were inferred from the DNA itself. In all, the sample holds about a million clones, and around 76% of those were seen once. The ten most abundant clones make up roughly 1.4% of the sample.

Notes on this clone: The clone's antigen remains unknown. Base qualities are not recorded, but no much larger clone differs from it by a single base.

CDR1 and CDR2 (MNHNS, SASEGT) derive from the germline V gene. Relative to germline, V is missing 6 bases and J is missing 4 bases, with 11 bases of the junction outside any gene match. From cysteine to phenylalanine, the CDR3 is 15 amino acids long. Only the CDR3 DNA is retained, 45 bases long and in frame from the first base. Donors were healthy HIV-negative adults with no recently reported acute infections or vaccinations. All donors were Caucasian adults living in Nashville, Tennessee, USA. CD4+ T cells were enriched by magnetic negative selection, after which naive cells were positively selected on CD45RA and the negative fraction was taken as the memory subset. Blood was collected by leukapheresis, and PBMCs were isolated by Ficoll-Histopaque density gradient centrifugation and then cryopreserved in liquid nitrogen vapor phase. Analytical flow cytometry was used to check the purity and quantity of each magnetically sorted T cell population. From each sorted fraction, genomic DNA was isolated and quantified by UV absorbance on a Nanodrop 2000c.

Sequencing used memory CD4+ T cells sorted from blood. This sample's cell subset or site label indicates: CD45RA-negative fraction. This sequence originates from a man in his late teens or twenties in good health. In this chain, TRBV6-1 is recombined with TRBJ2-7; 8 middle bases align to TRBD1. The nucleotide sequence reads TGTGCCAGCAGAAAACCGGGACAGGTCTCGTACGAGCAGTACTTC. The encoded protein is CASRKPGQVSYEQYF.